The 25 T cell receptor beta chains in this list originate from one sample, sequenced in a study of blood T cell repertoires in COVID-19. Clones were sequenced by immunoSEQ multiplex PCR, and TCRdb holds only the in-frame ones, with some missing. The table shows about 240,000 clones, with around 88% occurring only once. The sample was PBMCs or T cells enriched from blood (not recorded which). These receptors were taken from a woman in her forties with acute COVID-19.

The chain carries TRBV5-1 and TRBJ1-6; 7 positions agree with TRBD1. This CDR3 spans 18 amino acids. V shed 4 bases, J shed 6 bases, and the junction held 16 bases outside the gene matches. The V gene's germline CDR1 is SGHRS and CDR2 YFSETQ. The CDR3 reads CASSPLGDTGQRNSPLHF. The CDR3 DNA sequence: TGCGCCAGCAGCCCGCTGGGCGACACGGGACAGCGTAATTCACCCCTCCACTTT.

This rearrangement joins TRBV5-1 to TRBJ1-4; 9 bases are shared with TRBD1. The CDR3 runs to 14 residues. CDR1 and CDR2 (germline): SGHRS, YFSETQ. J was trimmed by 8 bases and V by 0 bases; bases with no gene match: 2. The CDR3: CASSLDRGREKLFF. The CDR3 DNA is TGCGCCAGCAGCTTGGACAGGGGGCGCGAAAAACTGTTTTTT.

J is TRBJ2-2 and V is TRBV6-5, with 8 bases fitting TRBD2. Trimming took 3 bases from V and 7 from J; bases not matched to a gene: 7. CDR1 and CDR2 (germline): MNHEY, SVGAGI. The CDR3 consists of 15 residues. The chain's CDR3 is CASSYWREDGGELFF. Here the CDR3 DNA reads TGTGCCAGCAGTTATTGGCGGGAGGATGGCGGGGAGCTGTTTTTT.

This rearrangement joins TRBV7-3 to TRBJ2-7; 7 nucleotides agree with TRBD1. Trimming cost V 5 bases and J 1 base; bases outside gene matches: 8. This CDR3 is 15 amino acids long. Germline V gene sequence: CDR1 SGHTA, CDR2 FQGTGA. CDR3 loop: CASSHTGDRSYEQYF. As DNA, the CDR3 is TGTGCCAGCAGCCACACCGGGGACAGATCCTACGAGCAGTACTTC.

The chain has TRBV19 and TRBJ1-6; 8 bases match TRBD1. V gave up 3 bases and J gave up 9 bases; unmatched junction bases: 4. Looked up from germline, CDR1 is LNHDA and CDR2 is SQIVND (reference sequence). The CDR3 runs 14 residues. For the CDR3, the DNA is TGTGCCAGTAGTATCCAGGGGGCAGGTTCACCCCTCCACTTT. It translates to CASSIQGAGSPLHF.

The chain couples TRBV6-5 to TRBJ1-2; possibly TRBD1 for D (6 bases). The germline V gene has CDR1 MNHEY and CDR2 SVGAGI. V was trimmed by 7 bases and J by 4 bases, leaving 16 bases between them. CDR3 length: 14 residues. This CDR3 reads CASTKQGTLYGYTF. DNA of the CDR3: TGTGCCAGCACTAAACAGGGAACACTCTATGGCTACACCTTC.

The gene calls are TRBV7-2 and TRBJ2-7, with 7 bases aligning to TRBD2. Trimming took 0 bases from V and 0 from J; bases not matched to a gene: 2. Per germline, CDR1 SGHTA and CDR2 FQGNSA. The CDR3 is 15 residues long. DNA for the CDR3: TGTGCCAGCAGCTTAGCGGGGACTATCTCCTACGAGCAGTACTTC. Its protein is CASSLAGTISYEQYF.

This sequence joins TRBV11-3 and TRBJ2-1, with TRBD2 identical over 7 bases. CDR1 and CDR2 from the germline V gene are SGHNT and YENEEA. The CDR3 has 15 residues. V dropped 2 bases and J dropped 4; count of bases not matched to a gene: 5. This chain's CDR3 is CASSLIQGGYNEQFF. CDR3 DNA sequence: TGTGCCAGCAGCTTAATCCAGGGAGGGTACAATGAGCAGTTCTTC.

This sequence joins TRBV7-8 and TRBJ2-7; D may be TRBD2 (5 bases). The CDR3 runs 15 residues. CDR1 SGHVS and CDR2 FQNEAQ come from the germline V gene. Trimming left V 2 bases short and J 0 bases short, with 11 bases between. CDR3 in DNA: TGTGCCAGCAGCTTACCTCTGGGAGCCTCCTACGAGCAGTACTTC. Residues: CASSLPLGASYEQYF.

The chain couples TRBV19 to TRBJ1-1; 7 bases are a match to TRBD1. Germline CDR1 LNHDA, CDR2 SQIVND (reference sequence). V shed 3 bases, J shed 3 bases, and the junction held 7 bases outside the gene matches. This CDR3 has 15 residues. CDR3 region: CASSIRGQGDTEAFF. The CDR3 bases are TGTGCCAGTAGTATTAGGGGGCAGGGGGACACTGAAGCTTTCTTT.

The V gene is TRBV4-1, the J gene TRBJ2-3; tentative D call: TRBD1 (5 bases). V was shortened by 2 bases and J by 1 base, with 10 bases between the two germline ends. The CDR3 runs to 15 residues. Germline V lookup: CDR1 MGHRA, CDR2 YSYEKL. DNA of the CDR3: TGCGCCAGCAGCCAACCAGGGTACGGCACAGATACGCAGTATTTT. Amino acids: CASSQPGYGTDTQYF.

This rearrangement joins TRBV5-4 to TRBJ2-1; TRBD2 is a possible D gene (5 bases). Germline values: CDR1 SGHNT, CDR2 YYREEE (reference sequence). The CDR3 extends over 14 amino acids. With 4 bases removed from V and 9 bases from J, the gap between germline ends came to 17 bases. In DNA, the CDR3 is TGTGCCAGCAGCGCCCGTACGAGGGATCCTGAGCAGTTCTTC. Its translation: CASSARTRDPEQFF.

The chain recombines TRBV4-1 with TRBJ2-1; 11 nucleotides agree with TRBD2. V lost 0 bases, J lost 5 bases, and 6 bases stayed unmatched. Looked up from germline, CDR1 is MGHRA and CDR2 is YSYEKL. The CDR3 length is 17 residues. CDR3 in DNA: TGCGCCAGCAGCCAAGATCCACTAGCGGGGGAGGACAATGAGCAGTTCTTC. Protein product: CASSQDPLAGEDNEQFF.

This clone was recorded once. J is TRBJ1-1 and V is TRBV5-4, with no clear D. CDR1 is SGHNT and CDR2 is YYREEE in the germline V gene (reference sequence). The V and J ends lost 3 bases and 2 bases respectively, with 14 bases between them. CDR3 length: 15 amino acids. CDR3 DNA: TGTGCCAGCAGCTGGGGTGGAGGGCCCAACACTGAAGCTTTCTTT. It encodes CASSWGGGPNTEAFF.

This sequence joins TRBV3-1 (or the pseudogene TRBV3-2) and TRBJ1-1, with D unclear. This CDR3 spans 14 amino acids. Trimming left V 3 bases short and J 4 bases short, with 12 bases between. Germline-derived CDR1 and CDR2 are LGHDT and YNNKEL (reference sequence). The CDR3 bases are TGTGCCAGCAGCCAGTCGGACGGGGTCACTGAAGCTTTCTTT. Translation gives CASSQSDGVTEAFF.

This clone has a handful of counts. The chain recombines TRBV2 with TRBJ1-4, with D possibly matching TRBD1 (5 bases). The CDR3 has 15 residues. V lost 0 bases and J lost 11, with 16 bases in between. Germline loops: CDR1 SNHLY, CDR2 FYNNEI. The CDR3 nucleotides are TGTGCCAGCAGTGAAGCTTTGGGGCCCTTGGCGAAACTGTTTTTT. Translation: CASSEALGPLAKLFF.

This clone appeared a single time. This sequence joins TRBV12-3 or TRBV12-4 and TRBJ1-2; 9 bases align to TRBD1. V trimming: 7 bases; J trimming: 7 bases; junction bases outside the gene matches: 4. The CDR3 spans 12 residues. Here the CDR3 reads CASNYRGLGYTF. The CDR3 coding sequence is TGTGCCAGCAACTACAGGGGGCTTGGCTACACCTTC.

The V call is TRBV7-9, the J call TRBJ2-7; D remains unclear. The CDR3 is 15 residues long. The V gene lost 2 bases and the J gene lost 3 bases, with 14 bases spanning the gap. Germline loops: CDR1 SEHNR, CDR2 FQNEAQ (reference sequence). The chain's CDR3 is CASSLTAQPIYEQYF. The CDR3 coding sequence is TGTGCCAGCAGCTTAACAGCCCAGCCTATCTACGAGCAGTACTTC. Based on the CDR3 plus reference TRBV7-9 and TRBJ2-7, the full variable domain is DTGVSQNPRHKITKRGQNVTFRCDPISEHNRLYWYRQTLGQGPEFLTYFQNEAQLEKSRLLSDRFSAERPKGSFSTLEIQRTEQGDSAMYLCASSLTAQPIYEQYFGPGTRLTVT.

This clone occurred once. This CDR3 reads CASSPAGYGYTF. The CDR3 DNA reads as TGTGCCAGCAGCCCCGCCGGCTATGGCTACACCTTC. This sequence joins TRBV3-1 (or the pseudogene TRBV3-2) and TRBJ1-2; D remains ambiguous. The CDR3 extends over 12 amino acids. Looked up from germline, CDR1 is LGHDT and CDR2 is YNNKEL (reference sequence). Deletions cut 4 bases from V and 4 bases from J, with 7 bases between.

V usage is TRBV3-1 (or the pseudogene TRBV3-2) and J usage is TRBJ2-3; D remains unclear. The CDR3 is made up of 14 amino acids. Trimming removed 0 bases at V and 3 bases at J, with 7 bases between. Germline loops: CDR1 LGHDT, CDR2 YNNKEL (reference sequence). CDR3 coding DNA: TGTGCCAGCAGCCAAGATTATCGTACAGATACGCAGTATTTT. Its translation is CASSQDYRTDTQYF.

The rearrangement joins TRBV6-5 to TRBJ1-3, with no clear D. Germline lookup yields CDR1 MNHEY and CDR2 SVGAGI. V lost 2 bases, J lost 0 bases, and 5 bases lay in between. The CDR3 contains 14 residues. The CDR3 is CASSYDFSGNTIYF. The CDR3 bases are TGTGCCAGCAGTTACGACTTCTCTGGAAACACCATATATTTT.

V and J are TRBV30 and TRBJ2-1; TRBD2 matches at 9 bases. CDR1 is GTSNPN and CDR2 is SVGIG in the germline V gene (reference sequence). This CDR3 is 13 amino acids long. V gave up 4 bases and J gave up 10 bases; unmatched junction bases: 8. CDR3 bases: TGTGCCTGGACTAGCGGGGCTTTTGGGGAGCAGTTCTTC. This codes for CAWTSGAFGEQFF.

In this sample, this clone turned up once. CDR3 protein: CASSVDGGGEQYF. DNA of the CDR3: TGTGCCAGCAGCGTAGACGGGGGAGGCGAGCAGTACTTC. This chain joins TRBV9 and TRBJ2-7; possible D gene TRBD2, 6 bases. Trimming pared 0 bases from V and 6 bases from J, leaving 10 bases between. Per the germline V gene, CDR1 is SGDLS and CDR2 is YYNGEE. The CDR3 consists of 13 residues. Full variable domain (outside the CDR3, taken from reference TRBV9 and TRBJ2-7): DSGVTQTPKHLITATGQRVTLRCSPRSGDLSVYWYQQSLDQGLQFLIQYYNGEERAKGNILERFSAQQFPDLHSELNLSSLELGDSALYFCASSVDGGGEQYFGPGTRLTVT.

The V call is TRBV11-2, the J call TRBJ1-4; 8 bases fit TRBD1. The CDR3 contains 18 residues. The V segment lost 5 bases and the J segment 0 bases; nucleotides outside the gene matches: 11. Germline CDR1 and CDR2: SGHAT and FQNNGV. CDR3 sequence: CASSAPGQVTATNEKLFF. The CDR3 DNA sequence: TGTGCCAGCAGCGCGCCGGGACAGGTTACTGCAACTAATGAAAAACTGTTTTTT.

The chain recombines TRBV2 with TRBJ2-7, with 8 bases identical to TRBD2. V shed 6 bases and J 7 bases; nucleotides not matched to a gene: 14. This CDR3 region has 15 residues. Germline V CDR1 and CDR2: SNHLY, FYNNEI. CDR3 protein: CASSVGRSGSNEQYF. The CDR3 DNA sequence: TGTGCCAGCAGCGTCGGGAGAAGCGGGAGTAATGAGCAGTACTTC.